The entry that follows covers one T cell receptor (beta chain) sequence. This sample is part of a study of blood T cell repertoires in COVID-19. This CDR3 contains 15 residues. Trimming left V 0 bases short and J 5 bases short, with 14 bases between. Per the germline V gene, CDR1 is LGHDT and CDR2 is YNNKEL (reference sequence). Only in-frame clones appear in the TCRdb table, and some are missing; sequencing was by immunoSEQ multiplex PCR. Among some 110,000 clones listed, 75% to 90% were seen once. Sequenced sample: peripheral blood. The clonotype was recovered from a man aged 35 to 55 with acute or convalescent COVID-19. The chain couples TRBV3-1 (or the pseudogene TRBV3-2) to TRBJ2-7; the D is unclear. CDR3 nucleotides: TGTGCCAGCAGCCAAGAGCCATCTCTCGAGCACGAGCAGTACTTC. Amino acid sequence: CASSQEPSLEHEQYF.